The 21 T cell receptor beta chains reported below all come from one sample, sequenced in a study of T cell repertoires in cytomegalovirus infection. One entry per CDR3 protein, called by TCRdb with MiXCR from the reads. The data hold around 330,000 distinct CDR3 sequences, with under 20% observed a single time. Input material: PBMCs. The origin of the receptors is a human donor in good health (CMV status not recorded). Some clones in this sample may be carry-over from other donors' samples.

The table lists this clonotype with a few counts. The rearrangement joins TRBV12-3 or TRBV12-4 to TRBJ2-1; either TRBD1 or TRBD2 may fit D (6 bases each). The CDR3 runs to 15 residues. V was cut by 11 bases and J by 1 base, with 18 bases left in between. The CDR3 coding sequence is TGTGCCGGGGGGCCTGAAAAGCGGTCCTACAATGAGCAGTTCTTC. Its protein product is CAGGPEKRSYNEQFF.

This clonotype was seen more than once but under ten times. The V call is TRBV9, the J call TRBJ2-5, with no clear D. The CDR3 spans 12 residues. The V and J ends lost 4 bases and 5 bases respectively, with 9 bases between them. Per the germline V gene, CDR1 is SGDLS and CDR2 is YYNGEE. The CDR3 here is CASSPGLETQYF. The CDR3 DNA sequence: TGTGCCAGCAGCCCAGGCCTGGAGACCCAGTACTTC.

The chain is built from TRBV9 and TRBJ2-3, with 15 bases that match TRBD2. Germline values: CDR1 SGDLS, CDR2 YYNGEE. V gave up 3 bases and J gave up 2 bases; unmatched junction bases: 7. The CDR3 length is 18 residues. As DNA, the CDR3 is TGTGCCAGCAGCGCACCCGGGACTAGCGGGGGGACCACAGATACGCAGTATTTT. Residues: CASSAPGTSGGTTDTQYF.

At least ten counts were recorded for this clonotype. The rearrangement joins TRBV11-2 to TRBJ2-1; TRBD2 agrees at 8 bases. This CDR3 region has 18 residues. The germline gives CDR1 SGHAT, CDR2 FQNNGV. After removal of 0 bases from V and 4 bases from J, the junction contained 11 bases not matched to a gene. CDR3 bases: TGTGCCAGCAGCTTAGATGGACTAGCCTCGTCCCAATACAATGAGCAGTTCTTC. Encoded protein: CASSLDGLASSQYNEQFF.

The CDR3 DNA reads as TGTGCCAGCAGCACCCGAGGGGGGGAGACCCAGTACTTC. It yields the protein CASSTRGGETQYF. The rearrangement joins TRBV11-2 to TRBJ2-5; D tentatively fits TRBD1 or TRBD2 (6 bases each). The V end was cut by 5 bases, the J end by 5 bases, with 12 bases between. This CDR3 comprises 13 residues. CDR1 and CDR2 (germline): SGHAT, FQNNGV.

V and J are TRBV29-1 and TRBJ2-5; unclear D gene. Germline V gene sequence: CDR1 SQVTM, CDR2 ANQGSEA. The germline V and J ends were trimmed by 3 bases and 5 bases, with 7 bases remaining between them. The length of the CDR3 is 11 residues. The CDR3 bases are TGCAGCGTTGAGTTGTTCGAGACCCAGTACTTC. Translated: CSVELFETQYF.

The rearrangement joins TRBV27 to TRBJ2-7; D is perhaps TRBD2 (6 bases). The V gene's germline CDR1 is MNHEY and CDR2 SMNVEV (reference sequence). V was shortened by 0 bases and J by 2 bases, with 20 bases between the two germline ends. This CDR3 is built from 18 residues. CDR3 residues: CASSLSGAAGGTPYEQYF. CDR3 coding DNA: TGTGCCAGCAGTTTATCAGGGGCGGCGGGTGGGACTCCCTACGAGCAGTACTTC.

This clonotype was detected only a few times. The chain has TRBV4-1 and TRBJ2-7, with 9 bases aligning to TRBD2. V was clipped by 4 bases and J by 0 bases; unmatched bases: 13. There are 18 residues in the CDR3. In germline, CDR1 is MGHRA, CDR2 YSYEKL. For the CDR3, the DNA is TGCGCCAGCAGCCCTGGGGACCCCAGCGGGGGGCTCTCCTACGAGCAGTACTTC. This gives the protein CASSPGDPSGGLSYEQYF.

Only one count was recorded for this clonotype. The chain couples TRBV27 to TRBJ2-3, with D perhaps given as TRBD1 or TRBD2 (6 bases each). Trimming stripped 2 bases from V and 0 bases from J, with 12 bases between. In germline, CDR1 is MNHEY, CDR2 SMNVEV (reference sequence). The CDR3 length is 16 residues. CDR3 sequence: CASSLSRGLSTDTQYF. The CDR3 bases are TGTGCCAGCAGTTTAAGTCGGGGGCTAAGCACAGATACGCAGTATTTT.

The chain joins TRBV28 to TRBJ1-2; D is possibly TRBD1 (6 bases). Trimming shortened V by 6 bases and J by 7 bases, and 12 bases separated the two germline ends. The CDR3 spans 12 residues. Germline V lookup: CDR1 MDHEN, CDR2 SYDVKM. CDR3 coding DNA: TGTGCCAGCAGGACAGGCTTTTCTGGCTACACCTTC. Protein product: CASRTGFSGYTF.

This clonotype was seen more than once but under ten times. This rearrangement joins TRBV11-2 to TRBJ2-2; the D gene could be TRBD1 or TRBD2 (5 bases each). Trimming removed 5 bases from V and 3 bases from J, with 19 bases in between. The CDR3 sequence is 17 residues long. Germline V gives CDR1 SGHAT, CDR2 FQNNGV. DNA of the CDR3: TGTGCCAGCAGCCCACTCGCCTCCGGGGCCTACACCGGGGAGCTGTTTTTT. It yields the protein CASSPLASGAYTGELFF.

This clonotype was observed a few times. The chain recombines TRBV6-5 with TRBJ1-1; D is unclear. The CDR3 spans 13 residues. The V gene's germline CDR1 is MNHEY and CDR2 SVGAGI. V was shortened by 0 bases and J by 2 bases, with 4 bases between the two germline ends. The DNA of the CDR3 is TGTGCCAGCAGTTACTCGGCAAACACTGAAGCTTTCTTT. Amino acids: CASSYSANTEAFF.

This chain's CDR3 is CASGLVLGGPITGELFF. DNA for the CDR3: TGTGCTAGTGGTTTGGTACTCGGGGGACCGATCACCGGGGAGCTGTTTTTT. V gene TRBV12-5 combines with J gene TRBJ2-2, with D perhaps TRBD2 (6 bases). The CDR3 covers 17 residues. Trimming removed 0 bases at V and 4 bases at J, with 15 bases between. The germline gives CDR1 LGHNT, CDR2 FRNRAP.

The table lists this clonotype with a few counts. The V and J genes are TRBV7-3 and TRBJ1-3, with 7 bases fitting TRBD1. There are 13 residues in the CDR3. Trimming at V came to 5 bases and at J to 2 bases, leaving 0 bases not matched to a gene. Germline CDR1 is SGHTA and CDR2 is FQGTGA. As DNA, the CDR3 is TGTGCCAGCAGCGACAGGGCTGGAAACACCATATATTTT. Residues: CASSDRAGNTIYF.

At least ten counts were recorded for this clonotype. J is TRBJ1-4 and V is TRBV4-1, with TRBD1 identical over 9 bases. V shed 2 bases, J shed 5 bases, and the junction held 6 bases outside the gene matches. This CDR3 has 16 residues. Germline V gene data show CDR1 as MGHRA and CDR2 as YSYEKL. The CDR3 is CASSQPAGQGNEKLFF. CDR3 sequence (DNA): TGCGCCAGCAGCCAACCGGCCGGACAGGGGAATGAAAAACTGTTTTTT.

This clonotype was counted only a few times. V usage is TRBV20-1 and J usage is TRBJ2-3; 7 positions agree with TRBD1. Germline CDR1 and CDR2: DFQATT and SNEGSKA (reference sequence). CDR3 length: 15 residues. V was pared by 5 bases and J by 3 bases, with 11 bases of the junction left unmatched. In DNA form, the CDR3 reads TGCAGTGCTGGCCCAAGAGGCAGGGGGACAGATACGCAGTATTTT. Protein: CSAGPRGRGTDTQYF.

This clonotype was detected ten times or more. The V gene is TRBV7-2, the J gene TRBJ1-5; D gene uncertain. Per germline, CDR1 SGHTA and CDR2 FQGNSA. This CDR3 is built from 12 residues. V was trimmed by 5 bases and J by 9 bases, leaving 11 bases between them. CDR3 coding DNA: TGTGCCAGCAGCCCCCCCGGTGGGCCCCAGCATTTT. Its translation is CASSPPGGPQHF.

This chain connects TRBV6-2 or TRBV6-3 to TRBJ2-5; TRBD2 aligns across 10 bases. This CDR3 has 16 amino acids. Trimming at V came to 2 bases and at J to 4 bases, leaving 7 bases not matched to a gene. Germline values: CDR1 MNHEY, CDR2 SVGEGT. In DNA form, the CDR3 reads TGTGCCAGCAGTTACAGCAGGGCTAGCGGGGGAGAGACCCAGTACTTC. Its protein product is CASSYSRASGGETQYF.

This clonotype was observed many times. The chain carries TRBV28 and TRBJ1-2; tentatively, D is TRBD1 (6 bases). The CDR3 consists of 14 residues. Germline loops: CDR1 MDHEN, CDR2 SYDVKM. Trimming left V 6 bases short and J 8 bases short, with 19 bases between. CDR3 sequence: CASRGGWGAGGYTF. DNA for the CDR3: TGTGCCAGCAGAGGCGGCTGGGGGGCGGGCGGCTACACCTTC.

This clonotype was seen at least ten times. This chain uses TRBV12-3 or TRBV12-4 with TRBJ2-7, with 9 bases lining up with TRBD1. V shed 6 bases, J shed 0 bases, and the junction held 18 bases outside the gene matches. The CDR3 loop spans 19 amino acids. CDR3 protein: CASSSLDRGIAMASYEQYF. The DNA for the CDR3 is TGTGCCAGCAGCTCGTTGGACAGGGGAATCGCAATGGCCTCCTACGAGCAGTACTTC.

The chain recombines TRBV11-2 with TRBJ1-5; D is unresolved. Trimming shortened V by 1 base and J by 7 bases, and 8 bases separated the two germline ends. This CDR3 is 13 amino acids long. CDR1 and CDR2 from the germline V gene are SGHAT and FQNNGV. CDR3 DNA: TGTGCCAGCAGCTTAGGAGTTCTCCAGCCCCAGCATTTT. Translation: CASSLGVLQPQHF.